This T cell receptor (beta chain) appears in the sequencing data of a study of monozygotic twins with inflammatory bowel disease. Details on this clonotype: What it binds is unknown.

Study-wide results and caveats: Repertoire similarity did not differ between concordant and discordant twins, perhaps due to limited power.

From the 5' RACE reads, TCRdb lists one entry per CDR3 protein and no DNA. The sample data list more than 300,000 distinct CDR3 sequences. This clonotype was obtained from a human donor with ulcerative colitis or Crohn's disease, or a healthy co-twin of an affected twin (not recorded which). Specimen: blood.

CDR3 in amino acids: CASSSWTGGDEKLFF. The chain carries TRBV5-1 and TRBJ1-4; TCRdb picks TRBD1, but there is no DNA to check that call. The germline CDR1 and CDR2 sequences are SGHRS and YFSETQ. The CDR3 contains 15 residues. The variable domain in full, with the rest retrieved from reference TRBV5-1 and TRBJ1-4, is KAGVTQTPRYLIKTRGQQVTLSCSPISGHRSVSWYQQTPGQGLQFLFEYFSETQRNKGNFPGRFSGRQFSNSRSEMNVSTLELGDSALYLCASSSWTGGDEKLFFGSGTQLSVL.